This T cell receptor (beta chain) was identified during a study of cytomegalovirus exposure and HLA in healthy donors. At the level of the study: The Caucasian-associated ancestry cluster contained 75% to 85% of the roughly 400 genotyped donors. Overall study results and limits: A few chains tied to CMV proved CMV antigen-specific in vitro. TCR beta chains associated with HLA were, in a later analysis, more clonally expanded than equally common others. The later analysis indicated that the majority of CMV-associated TCR beta chains appeared HLA-restricted.

PCR used 60 Vbeta primers and 13 Jbeta primers. Assay: immunoSEQ multiplex PCR; the TCRdb copy retains only in-frame clones and omits some. The profile shows 200,000 or so clones, 70% to 85% of them singletons. This CDR3 has 16 amino acids. From germline, CDR1 is MGHRA and CDR2 YSYEKL. V shed 0 bases and J 1 base; nucleotides not matched to a gene: 3. About this clone: Its antigen remains unidentified.

The rearrangement uses TRBV4-1 and TRBJ1-2; 9 bases agree with TRBD1. The clonotype was recovered from a girl aged 2 to 9 in good health and CMV-seronegative. Sequences were obtained from PBMCs. The CDR3 reads CASSQEGTGYNYGYTF. The CDR3 DNA reads as TGCGCCAGCAGCCAAGAGGGGACAGGGTATAACTATGGCTACACCTTC.